The 9 T cell receptor beta chains below were found in one sample sequenced in a study of shared T cell receptors in the human thymus. Profiling relied on immunoSEQ multiplex PCR, and the TCRdb table lists in-frame clones only, not all of them. Of approximately 400,000 clones listed, 95% are singletons. Sequencing was performed on thymocytes. The receptors were gathered from a human donor.

The gene calls are TRBV27 and TRBJ2-5; 14 bases map to TRBD2. The trim removed 1 base at V and 3 bases at J, leaving 1 base unmatched. The CDR3 covers 16 residues. From germline, CDR1 is MNHEY and CDR2 SMNVEV (reference sequence). CDR3 region: CASSLWGLAGEETQYF. The CDR3, as DNA: TGTGCCAGCAGTTTATGGGGACTAGCGGGAGAAGAGACCCAGTACTTC.

The chain combines TRBV15 with TRBJ2-3; D unresolved. This CDR3 has 17 amino acids. Per germline, CDR1 LNHNV and CDR2 YYDKDF (reference sequence). The germline V and J ends were trimmed by 2 bases and 0 bases, with 15 bases remaining between them. The DNA for the CDR3 is TGTGCCACCAGCAGATCCTACACGGACCTCAGCACAGATACGCAGTATTTT. Protein sequence: CATSRSYTDLSTDTQYF.

V and J are TRBV6-5 and TRBJ2-7; 14 nucleotides match TRBD2. There are 16 residues in the CDR3. Germline values: CDR1 MNHEY, CDR2 SVGAGI. Trimming cost V 4 bases and J 2 bases; bases outside gene matches: 4. As DNA, the CDR3 is TGTGCCAGCAGTTCCCCGACTAGCGGGAGGGCCTACGAGCAGTACTTC. Its translation is CASSSPTSGRAYEQYF.

The chain has TRBV10-2 and TRBJ2-7; the match to TRBD1 covers 9 bases. CDR3 length equals 19 residues. CDR1 WSHSY and CDR2 SAAADI come from the germline V gene. V was clipped by 1 base and J by 1 base; unmatched bases: 14. The chain's CDR3 is CASSEWDREYGGSSYEQYF. The CDR3 DNA reads TGCGCCAGCAGTGAGTGGGACAGGGAATACGGCGGGAGTTCCTACGAGCAGTACTTC.

J is TRBJ1-1 and V is TRBV5-4; the D is unclear. The germline gives CDR1 SGHNT, CDR2 YYREEE (reference sequence). The CDR3 sequence is 18 residues long. V was clipped by 0 bases and J by 2 bases, with 20 bases between them. The CDR3 nucleotides are TGTGCCAGCAGCTTGGAGAGTTCGGTCTCCGGGAGAAACACTGAAGCTTTCTTT. Protein: CASSLESSVSGRNTEAFF.

The count of this clone is one. The J gene is TRBJ2-7, the V gene TRBV27; 10 nucleotides align to TRBD2. CDR1 and CDR2 from the germline V gene are MNHEY and SMNVEV (reference sequence). This CDR3 spans 23 amino acids. The ends lost 10 bases at V and 2 bases at J; junction bases unmatched: 35. The CDR3 loop is CATRANSRWLSSSGRIYPYEQYF. The CDR3 nucleotides are TGTGCCACCCGGGCCAATAGCCGATGGCTTTCGTCTAGCGGGAGAATATATCCCTACGAGCAGTACTTC.

V is TRBV7-3 and J is TRBJ2-5; 14 nucleotides agree with TRBD2. Trimming cost V 4 bases and J 5 bases; bases outside gene matches: 9. The germline V gene has CDR1 SGHTA and CDR2 FQGTGA. The CDR3 loop spans 17 amino acids. The CDR3 loop reads CASSSKGLAGDDETQYF. The CDR3 DNA sequence: TGTGCCAGCAGCTCGAAGGGACTAGCGGGAGATGACGAGACCCAGTACTTC.

As regards this clone: This specimen includes other DNA sequences encoding the same CDR3. In nucleotides, the CDR3 is TGTGCCAGCAGTTTATACGAGCAGTACTTC. Amino acids: CASSLYEQYF. The V call is TRBV28, the J call TRBJ2-7; D remains ambiguous. The CDR3 has 10 amino acids. Per the germline V gene, CDR1 is MDHEN and CDR2 is SYDVKM. V was clipped by 1 base and J by 5 bases, with 0 bases between them. Variable domain in full (rest from reference TRBV28 and TRBJ2-7): DVKVTQSSRYLVKRTGEKVFLECVQDMDHENMFWYRQDPGLGLRLIYFSYDVKMKEKGDIPEGYSVSREKKERFSLILESASTNQTSMYLCASSLYEQYFGPGTRLTVT.

The rearrangement joins TRBV4-2 to TRBJ2-7, with D tentatively TRBD1 (5 bases). CDR3 length: 15 residues. V was trimmed by 1 base and J by 5 bases, leaving 15 bases between them. Germline-derived CDR1 and CDR2 are LGHNA and YNFKEQ. The CDR3 sequence: CASSQVSGADDEQYF. The CDR3 DNA is TGTGCCAGCAGCCAAGTTAGTGGGGCAGATGACGAGCAGTACTTC.